A single sample is the source of the 21 T cell receptor beta chains below, sequenced in a study of blood T cell repertoires in COVID-19. The table came from immunoSEQ multiplex PCR; TCRdb's copy has only in-frame clones and leaves some out. The table shows 55,000 to 70,000 clones, with about 79% occurring only once. Sequencing was carried out using peripheral blood. The receptors derive from a human donor in a cohort sampled during active COVID-19.

The V gene is TRBV4-1, the J gene TRBJ1-1; D perhaps matches TRBD1 (6 bases). The length of the CDR3 is 16 residues. Germline V gene sequence: CDR1 MGHRA, CDR2 YSYEKL. Deletions cut 1 base from V and 4 bases from J, with 16 bases between. The CDR3 region is CASSQVPWQGSTEAFF. In nucleotides, the CDR3 is TGCGCCAGCAGCCAAGTTCCTTGGCAGGGGAGCACTGAAGCTTTCTTT.

The rearrangement links TRBV3-1 (or the pseudogene TRBV3-2) to TRBJ2-7, with 13 bases aligning to TRBD2. Germline V gives CDR1 LGHDT, CDR2 YNNKEL (reference sequence). This CDR3 is 16 amino acids long. V shed 3 bases, J shed 5 bases, and the junction held 7 bases outside the gene matches. CDR3 nucleotides: TGTGCCAGCAGCCATGGACTAGCGGGAGTGGTCCACGAGCAGTACTTC. Protein product: CASSHGLAGVVHEQYF.

This clone has a single count. V usage is TRBV4-1 and J usage is TRBJ1-1; D might be TRBD1 (5 bases). The germline V gene encodes CDR1 MGHRA and CDR2 YSYEKL. Trimming removed 3 bases from V and 2 bases from J, with 10 bases in between. The CDR3 consists of 14 residues. The CDR3 sequence: CASSQFQGNTEAFF. The CDR3 DNA reads TGCGCCAGCAGCCAGTTTCAGGGAAACACTGAAGCTTTCTTT.

The chain employs TRBV30 and TRBJ1-1; possible D gene TRBD1, 6 bases. CDR3 length equals 13 residues. Between the trimmed V and J ends, which lost 1 base and 4 bases, there was a span of 10 bases. The germline gives CDR1 GTSNPN, CDR2 SVGIG (reference sequence). CDR3 in amino acids: CAWSAGDGTEAFF. The CDR3 nucleotides are TGTGCCTGGAGTGCAGGGGATGGCACTGAAGCTTTCTTT.

The genes are TRBV11-2 and TRBJ2-7; D unclear. CDR1 and CDR2 from the germline V gene are SGHAT and FQNNGV. The CDR3 is made up of 15 amino acids. The V and J ends lost 5 bases and 5 bases respectively, with 19 bases between them. This chain's CDR3 is CASSARLVPVHEQYF. DNA of the CDR3: TGTGCCAGCAGCGCGAGGCTGGTACCGGTGCACGAGCAGTACTTC. Based on the CDR3 plus reference TRBV11-2 and TRBJ2-7, the full variable domain is EAGVAQSPRYKIIEKRQSVAFWCNPISGHATLYWYQQILGQGPKLLIQFQNNGVVDDSQLPKDRFSAERLKGVDSTLKIQPAKLEDSAVYLCASSARLVPVHEQYFGPGTRLTVT.

The V gene is TRBV28, the J gene TRBJ2-7, with D maybe TRBD1 (6 bases). The CDR3 is made up of 15 amino acids. Germline V gene sequence: CDR1 MDHEN, CDR2 SYDVKM. V gave up 7 bases and J gave up 3 bases, with 19 bases separating them. The CDR3 coding sequence is TGTGCCAGCACCCCATATGGGGGCGCCGTCTACGAGCAGTACTTC. Its protein product is CASTPYGGAVYEQYF.

V and J are TRBV19 and TRBJ1-1, with D perhaps TRBD1 (6 bases). Germline CDR1 LNHDA, CDR2 SQIVND (reference sequence). The CDR3 spans 13 residues. The V end was cut by 5 bases, the J end by 1 base, with 8 bases between. The CDR3 DNA reads as TGTGCCAGTAGTCACAGGGAGAACACTGAAGCTTTCTTT. It translates to CASSHRENTEAFF.

This clone turned up a few times. The CDR3 ends on some other residue instead of the conserved phenylalanine or tryptophan, so this is likely a read error. The limits of the CDR3 on the DNA are not certain, so only TCRdb's listed CDR3 is given. The chain uses TRBV3-1 (or the pseudogene TRBV3-2) and TRBJ1-3; TRBD1, the table's D call, was not compared with the DNA. The CDR3 is 8 amino acids long, termini counted. Per the germline V gene, CDR1 is LGHDT and CDR2 is YNNKEL (reference sequence). The CDR3 reads CASSQEGC.

V usage is TRBV7-2 and J usage is TRBJ2-7; 8 nucleotides align to TRBD2. V shed 7 bases, J shed 6 bases, and the junction held 11 bases outside the gene matches. The germline CDR1 and CDR2 sequences are SGHTA and FQGNSA. The CDR3 sequence is 14 residues long. CDR3 protein: CASTISTAGVEQYF. The DNA for the CDR3 is TGTGCCAGCACTATCAGCACAGCGGGAGTCGAGCAGTACTTC.

The chain employs TRBV6-5 and TRBJ1-1; D uncertain. Germline V gene data show CDR1 as MNHEY and CDR2 as SVGAGI. V was trimmed by 6 bases and J by 8 bases, leaving 13 bases between them. CDR3 size: 12 residues. The CDR3 sequence: CASRSGRREAFF. CDR3 nucleotide sequence: TGTGCCAGCAGATCCGGCCGGAGGGAAGCTTTCTTT.

This chain joins TRBV6-2 or TRBV6-3 and TRBJ2-7; 7 nucleotides align to TRBD2. In germline, CDR1 is MNHEY, CDR2 SVGEGT. Trimming at V came to 0 bases and at J to 3 bases, leaving 17 bases not matched to a gene. The CDR3 totals 19 residues. The CDR3 DNA reads TGTGCCAGCAGTTACTCTCCCATGGGCGGGGGAAGGGATATCTACGAGCAGTACTTC. It yields the protein CASSYSPMGGGRDIYEQYF.

The chain uses TRBV10-2 and TRBJ2-7; no clear D. Germline CDR1 and CDR2: WSHSY and SAAADI. Trimming took off 5 bases at V and 0 bases at J, with 11 bases between the two ends. The CDR3 spans 14 residues. The CDR3 loop is CASSLAPPSYEQYF. The CDR3 region has the DNA TGCGCCAGCAGTTTAGCTCCCCCCTCCTACGAGCAGTACTTC.

This chain uses TRBV5-4 with TRBJ2-3; tentatively, D is TRBD1 (6 bases). The CDR3 contains 16 residues. Germline V gene lookup returns CDR1 SGHNT and CDR2 YYREEE (reference sequence). Deletions cut 4 bases from V and 0 bases from J, with 15 bases between. DNA for the CDR3: TGTGCCAGCAGCAAGACAGGAACTGCTAGCACAGATACGCAGTATTTT. Its translation is CASSKTGTASTDTQYF. The whole variable domain, filled in from reference TRBV5-4 and TRBJ2-3, reads ETGVTQSPTHLIKTRGQQVTLRCSSQSGHNTVSWYQQALGQGPQFIFQYYREEENGRGNFPPRFSGLQFPNYSSELNVNALELDDSALYLCASSKTGTASTDTQYFGPGTRLTVL.

The CDR3 coding sequence is TGTGCCAGTAGTATATCGACAGATTACGAGCAGTACTTC. Its protein is CASSISTDYEQYF. V usage is TRBV19 and J usage is TRBJ2-7, with D maybe TRBD1 (5 bases). Trimming stripped 2 bases from V and 4 bases from J, with 9 bases between. Germline CDR1 is LNHDA and CDR2 is SQIVND (reference sequence). This CDR3 contains 13 residues.

J is TRBJ1-1 and V is TRBV2, with 7 bases that match TRBD1. The CDR3 has 12 amino acids. After removal of 11 bases from V and 3 bases from J, the junction contained 6 bases not matched to a gene. Germline V gives CDR1 SNHLY, CDR2 FYNNEI. CDR3 coding DNA: TGTGCCTGGGACAGAGGGGACACTGAAGCTTTCTTT. This translates into CAWDRGDTEAFF.

The J gene is TRBJ1-2, the V gene TRBV7-8; the D gene is possibly TRBD1 (6 bases). The germline V gene has CDR1 SGHVS and CDR2 FQNEAQ. This CDR3 is 14 amino acids long. Trimming removed 5 bases from V and 8 bases from J, with 18 bases in between. CDR3 DNA sequence: TGTGCCAGCAGCGCCTCCCGGGGGGCGCTCGGCTACACCTTC. Amino acids: CASSASRGALGYTF.

CDR3 loop: CASSGDMNQPQHF. The CDR3 nucleotides read TGTGCCAGCAGCGGGGACATGAATCAGCCCCAGCATTTT. The rearrangement links TRBV3-1 (or the pseudogene TRBV3-2) to TRBJ1-5; a possible D gene is TRBD1 (6 bases). Between the trimmed V and J ends, which lost 5 bases and 4 bases, there was a span of 9 bases. Germline CDR1 LGHDT, CDR2 YNNKEL (reference sequence). The CDR3 is made up of 13 amino acids.

The genes are TRBV27 and TRBJ1-2; a possible D gene is TRBD1 (5 bases). Germline assignment: CDR1 MNHEY and CDR2 SMNVEV (reference sequence). The length of the CDR3 is 14 residues. V lost 8 bases to trimming and J lost 0 bases, with 13 bases between them. The CDR3 region is CASGNGQANYGYTF. CDR3 coding DNA: TGTGCCAGCGGCAATGGACAAGCTAACTATGGCTACACCTTC.

By frequency in the sample, this clone is medium-sized. This chain connects TRBV27 to TRBJ2-1; D unresolved. The germline V and J ends were trimmed by 5 bases and 7 bases, with 15 bases remaining between them. The CDR3 is 14 residues long. Germline values: CDR1 MNHEY, CDR2 SMNVEV (reference sequence). The CDR3: CASSPDHSWNEQFF. In DNA, the CDR3 is TGTGCCAGCAGTCCCGATCACTCTTGGAATGAGCAGTTCTTC.

J is TRBJ2-7 and V is TRBV18, with D tentatively TRBD1 (6 bases). Germline assignment: CDR1 KGHSH and CDR2 LQKENI. The CDR3 loop spans 16 amino acids. V lost 6 bases and J lost 1, with 19 bases in between. This CDR3 is CASSQRTDTSSYEQYF. In DNA, the CDR3 is TGTGCCAGCTCTCAACGGACAGACACATCGTCCTACGAGCAGTACTTC. Full variable domain (missing parts from reference TRBV18 and TRBJ2-7): NAGVMQNPRHLVRRRGQEARLRCSPMKGHSHVYWYRQLPEEGLKFMVYLQKENIIDESGMPKERFSAEFPKEGPSILRIQQVVRGDSAAYFCASSQRTDTSSYEQYFGPGTRLTVT.

The rearrangement links TRBV6-6 to TRBJ2-7; unclear D gene. The V end was cut by 5 bases, the J end by 3 bases, with 5 bases between. The CDR3 runs 11 residues. Germline CDR1 and CDR2: MNHNY and SVGAGI (reference sequence). This CDR3 is CASSTFYEQYF. The DNA of the CDR3 is TGTGCCAGCAGTACATTCTACGAGCAGTACTTC.